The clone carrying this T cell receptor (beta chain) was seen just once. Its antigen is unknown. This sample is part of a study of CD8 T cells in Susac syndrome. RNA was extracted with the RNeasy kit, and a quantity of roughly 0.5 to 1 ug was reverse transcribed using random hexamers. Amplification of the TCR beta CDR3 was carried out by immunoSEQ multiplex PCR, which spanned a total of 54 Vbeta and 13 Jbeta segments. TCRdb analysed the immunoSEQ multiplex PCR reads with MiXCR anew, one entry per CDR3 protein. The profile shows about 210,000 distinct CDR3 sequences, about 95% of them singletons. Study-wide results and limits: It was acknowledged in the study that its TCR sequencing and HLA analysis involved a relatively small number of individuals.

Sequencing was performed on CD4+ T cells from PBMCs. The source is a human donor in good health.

The CDR3 is CASSQVTSGHNEQFF. The CDR3 nucleotides are TGTGCCAGCAGCCAAGTAACTAGCGGTCACAATGAGCAGTTCTTC. V gene TRBV3-1 combines with J gene TRBJ2-1; 8 bases line up with TRBD2. Trimming removed 1 base from V and 5 bases from J; junction bases left unmatched: 4. Germline CDR1 LGHDT, CDR2 YNNKEL (reference sequence). The CDR3 is made up of 15 amino acids.